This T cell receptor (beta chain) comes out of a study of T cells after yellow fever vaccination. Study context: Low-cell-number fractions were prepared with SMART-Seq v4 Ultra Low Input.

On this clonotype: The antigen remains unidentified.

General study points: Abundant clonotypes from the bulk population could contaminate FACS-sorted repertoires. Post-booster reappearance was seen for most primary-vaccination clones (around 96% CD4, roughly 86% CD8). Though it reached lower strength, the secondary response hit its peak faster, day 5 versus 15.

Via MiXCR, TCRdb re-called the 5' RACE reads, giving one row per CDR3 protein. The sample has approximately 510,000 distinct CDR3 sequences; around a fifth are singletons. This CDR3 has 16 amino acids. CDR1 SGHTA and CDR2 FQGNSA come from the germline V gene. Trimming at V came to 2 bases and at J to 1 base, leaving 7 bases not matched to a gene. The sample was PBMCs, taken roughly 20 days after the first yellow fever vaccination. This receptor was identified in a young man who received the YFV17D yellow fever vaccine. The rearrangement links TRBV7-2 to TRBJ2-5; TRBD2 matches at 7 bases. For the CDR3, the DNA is TGTGCCAGCAGCTTATTCAGCGGGGCTAGCCAAGAGACCCAGTACTTC. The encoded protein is CASSLFSGASQETQYF.